This TCR beta chain was recovered during a study of OX40 agonist ivuxolimab in advanced cancers. Study context: Patients' therapy was ivuxolimab, an antibody that acts as an agonist of OX40 (CD134). Treatment received earlier with anti-PD-1, anti-PD-L1 or anti-CTLA-4 agents was allowed, and around 36% had some. Notes on the study in general: More expanded clones were seen, on average, in CD8+ T cells than in CD4+. Clones of CD4+ and CD8+ blood T cells grew by week 6 at doses of 0.1 to 3.0 mg/kg.

Germline-derived CDR1 and CDR2 are SGHAT and FQNNGV. The V and J ends lost 1 base and 3 bases respectively, with 1 base between them. The CDR3 is 12 residues long. Clones were sequenced by immunoSEQ multiplex PCR, and TCRdb holds only the in-frame ones, with some missing. In the table there are 77,000 or so clones, roughly 90% of which are singletons. On this clone: As yet, its antigen is unknown.

This TCR was sampled from an adult with an advanced solid tumor such as melanoma, head and neck, liver or kidney cancer. The sample consisted of CD4+ or CD8+ T cells sorted from blood, taken in a trial of the OX40 agonist ivuxolimab. V gene TRBV11-2 combines with J gene TRBJ1-3; D not certain. CDR3 sequence: CASSLVGNTIYF. CDR3 DNA: TGTGCCAGCAGCTTAGTTGGAAACACCATATATTTT.